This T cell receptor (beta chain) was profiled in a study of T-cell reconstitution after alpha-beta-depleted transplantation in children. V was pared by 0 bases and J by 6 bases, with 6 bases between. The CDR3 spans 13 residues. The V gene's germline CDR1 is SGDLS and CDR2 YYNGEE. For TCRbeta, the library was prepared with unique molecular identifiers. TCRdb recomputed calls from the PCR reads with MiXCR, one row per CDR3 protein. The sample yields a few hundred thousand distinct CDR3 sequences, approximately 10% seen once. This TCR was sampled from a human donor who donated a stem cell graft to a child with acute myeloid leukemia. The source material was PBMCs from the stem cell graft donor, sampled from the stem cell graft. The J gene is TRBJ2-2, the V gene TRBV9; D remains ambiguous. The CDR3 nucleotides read TGTGCCAGCAGCGTAGGCATGGCCGGGGAGCTGTTTTTT. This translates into CASSVGMAGELFF. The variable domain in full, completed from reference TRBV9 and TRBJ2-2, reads DSGVTQTPKHLITATGQRVTLRCSPRSGDLSVYWYQQSLDQGLQFLIQYYNGEERAKGNILERFSAQQFPDLHSELNLSSLELGDSALYFCASSVGMAGELFFGEGSRLTVL.